The rows below give T cell receptor beta chains drawn from one sample of a study of regulatory T cells in long-lasting Graves disease. TCRdb recomputed calls from the multiplex PCR reads with MiXCR, one row per CDR3 protein. Counted here are some 400,000 distinct CDR3 sequences, more than 12% occurring once; the ten biggest clones make up 16%. This sample was shared with a second study, whose subject was T cells in Graves' hyperthyroidism and ophthalmopathy.

The sequences come from peripheral blood mononuclear cells (PBMCs), collected at new diagnosis, from a patient treated with antithyroid drugs. These receptors were taken from a woman in her thirties with Graves disease. The CDR3 runs from the conserved cysteine through the conserved F or W. Fields, in order: CDR3 length, D gene, clone size, V gene, J gene, CDR3 protein, CDR3 DNA. A D gene is named only where the DNA matches it firmly. Clone size, where shown, is once, few, many, or a class for clones that have expanded.

14,NA,NA,TRBV20-1,TRBJ1-2,CSALLPPTNYGYTF,TGCAGTGCTCTTCTCCCGCCCACTAACTATGGCTACACCTTC
17,NA,many,TRBV12-3/TRBV12-4,TRBJ1-1,CASSSIRTAGLNTEAFF,TGTGCCAGCAGTTCTATCCGCACAGCGGGGCTGAACACTGAAGCTTTCTTT
17,TRBD1,few,TRBV12-3/TRBV12-4,TRBJ2-6,CANLRGQGISGANVLTF,TGTGCCAACCTCCGAGGACAGGGAATCTCTGGGGCCAACGTCCTGACTTTC
14,NA,few,TRBV29-1,TRBJ2-7,CSVEEGYPTYEQYF,TGCAGCGTTGAAGAGGGCTATCCCACCTACGAGCAGTACTTC
15,NA,many,TRBV6-1,TRBJ2-7,CASSRTPGSSYEQYF,TGTGCCAGCAGTAGAACCCCTGGAAGCTCCTACGAGCAGTACTTC
13,TRBD2,few,TRBV19,TRBJ2-7,CASGASGPYEQYF,TGTGCCAGTGGCGCTAGCGGGCCCTACGAGCAGTACTTC
13,NA,many,TRBV7-2,TRBJ2-7,CASSLMGPSEQYF,TGTGCCAGCAGCTTAATGGGGCCAAGCGAGCAGTACTTC
12,NA,few,TRBV5-1,TRBJ2-3,CASSNSPDTQYF,TGCGCCAGCAGCAATTCCCCAGATACGCAGTATTTT
14,NA,many,TRBV5-1,TRBJ2-1,CASSLAPGNNEQFF,TGCGCCAGCAGCTTGGCCCCGGGGAACAATGAGCAGTTCTTC
16,TRBD2,few,TRBV29-1,TRBJ2-7,CSGGPGLATRGYEQYF,TGCAGCGGCGGGCCGGGACTAGCTACCCGGGGCTACGAGCAGTACTTC
12,NA,many,TRBV30,TRBJ2-3,CAWSVTRDTQYF,TGTGCCTGGAGTGTGACTAGGGATACGCAGTATTTT
17,NA,many,TRBV11-2,TRBJ2-1,CASSLGKGLGAVDEQFF,TGTGCCAGCAGCTTAGGGAAGGGACTCGGGGCGGTAGATGAGCAGTTCTTC
13,NA,few,TRBV30,TRBJ2-5,CAWNAGLQETQYF,TGTGCCTGGAACGCGGGACTTCAAGAGACCCAGTACTTC
11,NA,many,TRBV11-2,TRBJ2-5,CASSDAPLVYF,TGTGCCAGCAGTGACGCCCCCTTGGTGTACTTC
13,NA,NA,TRBV6-5,TRBJ1-5,CAGSSQVGQPQHF,TGTGCCGGCAGTTCCCAGGTGGGTCAGCCCCAGCATTTT
14,NA,NA,TRBV18,TRBJ2-5,CASSPGVIQETQYF,TGTGCCAGCTCACCGGGAGTTATACAAGAGACCCAGTACTTC
15,TRBD1,NA,TRBV10-3,TRBJ2-4,CATVSDRGAKNIQYF,TGTGCCACCGTTTCGGACAGGGGGGCCAAAAACATTCAGTACTTC
15,TRBD2,NA,TRBV6-1,TRBJ2-3,CASRPLAGALDTQYF,TGTGCCAGCAGACCCTTAGCGGGAGCTCTAGATACGCAGTATTTT
18,TRBD2,many,TRBV5-1,TRBJ2-1,CASSSGILLAGGRNEQFF,TGCGCCAGCAGCTCCGGCATTCTACTAGCGGGAGGACGGAATGAGCAGTTCTTC
14,NA,few,TRBV24-1,TRBJ2-3,CATSPPWGTDTQYF,TGTGCCACCAGCCCGCCCTGGGGCACAGATACGCAGTATTTT
16,TRBD2,many,TRBV7-8,TRBJ2-3,CASSLAGGSGTDTQYF,TGTGCCAGCAGCTTAGCGGGCGGGAGTGGGACAGATACGCAGTATTTT
13,NA,many,TRBV27,TRBJ2-2,CASSPRVTGELFF,TGTGCCAGCAGCCCTAGAGTTACCGGGGAGCTGTTTTTT
16,TRBD1,many,TRBV6-1,TRBJ1-3,CASSPGTGYSGNTIYF,TGTGCCAGCAGTCCCGGGACAGGGTATTCTGGAAACACCATATATTTT
13,NA,many,TRBV6-5,TRBJ1-5,CASSYETNQPQHF,TGTGCCAGCAGTTACGAGACCAATCAGCCCCAGCATTTT
13,NA,many,TRBV11-2,TRBJ2-3,CASRPDSTDTQYF,TGTGCCAGCAGACCAGACAGCACAGATACGCAGTATTTT
16,TRBD2,NA,TRBV18,TRBJ2-1,CASSPPGGLDYNEQFF,TGTGCCAGCTCACCACCGGGGGGACTAGACTACAATGAGCAGTTCTTC
16,NA,NA,TRBV12-3/TRBV12-4,TRBJ2-1,CASSESIPILRNEQFF,TGTGCCAGCAGCGAGAGCATCCCGATCCTAAGAAATGAGCAGTTCTTC
15,NA,few,TRBV4-2,TRBJ2-7,CASSQVPRGDYEQYF,TGTGCCAGCAGCCAAGTCCCGAGGGGAGACTACGAGCAGTACTTC
15,NA,NA,TRBV10-3,TRBJ2-7,CAISESGGSAYEQYF,TGTGCCATCAGTGAGTCTGGTGGGAGCGCCTACGAGCAGTACTTC
16,NA,few,TRBV19,TRBJ2-6,CASSISGSTGANVLTF,TGTGCCAGTAGTATCTCGGGGTCTACTGGGGCCAACGTCCTGACTTTC
15,NA,many,TRBV28,TRBJ1-1,CASRRGPGRGTEAFF,TGTGCCAGCAGACGGGGACCTGGCCGTGGGACTGAAGCTTTCTTT
16,TRBD2,many,TRBV28,TRBJ2-5,CASSLLGLADQETQYF,TGTGCCAGCAGTTTACTCGGACTAGCGGACCAAGAGACCCAGTACTTC
16,TRBD2,NA,TRBV28,TRBJ2-1,CASRGGGRGNLDEQFF,TGTGCCAGCAGGGGCGGCGGGAGGGGGAATCTGGATGAGCAGTTCTTC
17,TRBD1,NA,TRBV5-1,TRBJ2-6,CASSLGTGISGANVLTF,TGCGCCAGCAGCTTAGGGACAGGGATCTCTGGGGCCAACGTCCTGACTTTC
16,TRBD2,NA,TRBV6-1,TRBJ2-3,CASSSWTSGYTDTQYF,TGTGCCAGCAGCTCCTGGACTAGCGGGTACACAGATACGCAGTATTTT
14,TRBD1,many,TRBV5-6,TRBJ2-7,CASGAGTGYTEQYF,TGTGCCAGCGGGGCCGGGACAGGGTACACCGAGCAGTACTTC